Listed below are T cell receptor beta chains from one sample, sequenced in a study of control samples from healthy donors and cancer patients. Only in-frame clones appear in the TCRdb table, and some are missing; sequencing was by immunoSEQ multiplex PCR. The sample includes roughly 130,000 clones, about 92% of them seen just once. Material for sequencing was PBMCs. The source is a man aged 50 to 60 with head and neck cancer. The CDR3 runs from the conserved cysteine through the conserved F or W. A D gene is named only where the DNA matches it firmly. Only part of the rows carry a size: once, few, many, or a class if the clone is expanded.

TRBV19	-	-	TRBJ2-3	CASSISGRDTQYF	TGTGCCAGTAGTATATCGGGGCGAGATACGCAGTATTTT
TRBV6-6	-	-	TRBJ2-2	CASRDGELFF	TGTGCCAGCAGAGACGGGGAGCTGTTTTTT
TRBV4-3	TRBD1	-	TRBJ1-2	CASSQTGTELYGYTF	TGCGCCAGCAGCCAGACCGGGACAGAGCTCTATGGCTACACCTTC
TRBV5-1	TRBD1	-	TRBJ1-4	CASSPGTGNEKLFF	TGCGCCAGCAGCCCCGGGACAGGCAATGAAAAACTGTTTTTT
TRBV9	TRBD1	-	TRBJ1-6	CASSVTGEGKSPLHF	TGTGCCAGCAGCGTAACAGGGGAAGGGAAATCACCCCTCCACTTT
TRBV7-9	-	-	TRBJ1-3	CASSFRRSGNTIYF	TGTGCCAGCAGCTTCAGAAGGTCTGGAAACACCATATATTTT
TRBV7-9	TRBD1	few	TRBJ1-6	CASSSGTGPYNSPLHF	TGTGCCAGCAGCTCCGGGACAGGGCCTTATAATTCACCCCTCCACTTT
TRBV11-2	-	-	TRBJ2-6	CASSLVITVGSGANVLTF	TGTGCCAGCAGCTTAGTGATCACAGTGGGCTCTGGGGCCAACGTCCTGACTTTC
TRBV5-6	-	-	TRBJ1-5	CASSRRGVSNQPQHF	TGTGCCAGCAGCCGTCGGGGAGTTAGCAATCAGCCCCAGCATTTT
TRBV5-1	TRBD1	-	TRBJ1-2	CASSGDSLIPYGYTF	TGCGCCAGCAGCGGGGACAGCTTGATCCCCTATGGCTACACCTTC
TRBV7-2	-	-	TRBJ1-1	CASSWRPLPNTEAFF	TGTGCCAGCAGCTGGCGGCCACTTCCCAACACTGAAGCTTTCTTT
TRBV6-1	-	-	TRBJ1-3	CASSEGQTGNTIYF	TGTGCCAGCAGTGAAGGGCAGACGGGAAACACCATATATTTT
TRBV2	TRBD2	once	TRBJ2-4	CASSPLARKGSIQYF	TGTGCCAGCAGTCCACTAGCGAGGAAGGGTAGCATTCAGTACTTC
TRBV9	-	-	TRBJ2-2	CASTAGATTGELFF	TGTGCCAGCACCGCCGGGGCAACCACCGGGGAGCTGTTTTTT
TRBV19	-	-	TRBJ1-2	CASSWGARPNYGYTF	TGTGCCAGTAGTTGGGGGGCCCGACCTAACTATGGCTACACCTTC
TRBV7-2	-	-	TRBJ1-1	CASSLGGGDTEAFF	TGTGCCAGCAGCTTAGGGGGAGGGGACACTGAAGCTTTCTTT
TRBV4-3	TRBD1	-	TRBJ1-6	CASSPLGQTNSPLHF	TGCGCCAGCAGCCCCTTGGGACAGACGAATTCACCCCTCCACTTT
TRBV30	TRBD1	-	TRBJ1-6	CAWSLQGGSPLHF	TGTGCCTGGAGTCTGCAGGGGGGTTCACCCCTCCACTTT
TRBV6-5	-	-	TRBJ2-1	CASSYSGASYNEQFF	TGTGCCAGCAGTTACTCCGGGGCCTCTTACAATGAGCAGTTCTTC
TRBV7-9	-	-	TRBJ2-1	CASSLPAQGFAYNEQFF	TGTGCCAGCAGCTTACCGGCACAGGGATTTGCCTACAATGAGCAGTTCTTC
TRBV18	-	-	TRBJ1-5	CASSPRGTYQPQHF	TGTGCCAGCTCACCACGAGGGACTTATCAGCCCCAGCATTTT
TRBV19	-	-	TRBJ2-3	CASSIPAADTQYF	TGTGCCAGTAGTATACCCGCCGCGGATACGCAGTATTTT
TRBV6-6	-	-	TRBJ1-6	CASRDGSSYNSPLHF	TGTGCCAGCAGGGACGGAAGCTCCTATAATTCACCCCTCCACTTT
TRBV5-1	-	-	TRBJ1-4	CASSLGAHTTNEKLFF	TGCGCCAGCAGCTTGGGTGCCCATACAACTAATGAAAAACTGTTTTTT
TRBV6-6	-	-	TRBJ2-1	CASSSRTRDNEQFF	TGTGCCAGCAGTTCCAGGACAAGAGACAATGAGCAGTTCTTC
TRBV6-2/TRBV6-3	TRBD1	-	TRBJ1-2	CASSFRGQIYGYTF	TGTGCCAGCAGTTTCAGGGGGCAGATCTATGGCTACACCTTC
TRBV6-1	TRBD1	-	TRBJ1-4	CASSERGGNEKLFF	TGTGCCAGCAGTGAAAGAGGGGGCAATGAAAAACTGTTTTTT
TRBV12-3/TRBV12-4	-	-	TRBJ2-7	CASSLGGGEQYF	TGTGCCAGCAGTTTAGGAGGGGGCGAGCAGTACTTC
TRBV19	-	-	TRBJ2-7	CASSLRGSYEQYF	TGTGCCAGTAGTCTCCGGGGGTCCTACGAGCAGTACTTC
TRBV19	-	-	TRBJ1-2	CASSIGSRATGYTF	TGTGCCAGTAGTATTGGCTCCAGGGCGACTGGCTACACCTTC
TRBV6-2/TRBV6-3	TRBD2	once	TRBJ2-7	CASSHGPGTSGGFSYEQYF	TGTGCCAGCAGTCACGGCCCCGGGACTAGCGGGGGGTTCTCCTACGAGCAGTACTTC
TRBV7-2	-	once	TRBJ1-6	CASRTLNSPLHF	TGTGCCAGCAGGACCCTTAATTCACCCCTCCACTTT
TRBV7-2	-	-	TRBJ2-3	CASSPPNHSTDTQYF	TGTGCCAGCAGCCCCCCGAACCACAGCACAGATACGCAGTATTTT
TRBV6-5	-	-	TRBJ1-3	CASKQTLDSGNTIYF	TGTGCCAGCAAACAGACGCTTGACTCTGGAAACACCATATATTTT
TRBV19	TRBD2	-	TRBJ2-1	CASIKRGAGGHLDEQFF	TGTGCCAGTATAAAACGGGGAGCGGGGGGCCACCTAGATGAGCAGTTCTTC
TRBV19	TRBD1	-	TRBJ2-7	CASSIQQGPYEQYF	TGTGCCAGTAGTATCCAACAGGGGCCCTACGAGCAGTACTTC
TRBV5-1	-	-	TRBJ2-3	CASSPGDSGATDTQYF	TGCGCCAGCAGCCCGGGGGATAGCGGAGCTACAGATACGCAGTATTTT
TRBV5-4	-	-	TRBJ2-3	CASSLGVSTDTQYF	TGTGCCAGCAGCTTGGGGGTTAGCACAGATACGCAGTATTTT
TRBV30	TRBD2	-	TRBJ2-3	CAWTPTSEYHTDTQYF	TGTGCCTGGACCCCTACTAGCGAATACCACACAGATACGCAGTATTTT
TRBV9	TRBD2	-	TRBJ2-3	CASSVAPSGTRSTQYF	TGTGCCAGCAGCGTAGCCCCTAGCGGTACCCGCTCCACGCAGTATTTT
TRBV7-9	-	-	TRBJ1-3	CASSLAGAGNTIYF	TGTGCCAGCAGCTTAGCAGGGGCTGGAAACACCATATATTTT
TRBV5-1	-	-	TRBJ2-7	CASSLGGRAYEQYF	TGCGCCAGCAGCTTAGGGGGGAGGGCCTACGAGCAGTACTTC
TRBV18	TRBD1	-	TRBJ1-5	CASSPRTGGNQPQHF	TGTGCCAGCTCACCTCGGACAGGGGGGAATCAGCCCCAGCATTTT
TRBV10-2	-	once	TRBJ2-2	CASSESEVLITGELFF	TGCGCCAGCAGTGAGTCTGAAGTACTGATCACCGGGGAGCTGTTTTTT
TRBV4-1	TRBD1	-	TRBJ1-5	CASSPDRGYNQPQHF	TGCGCCAGCAGCCCGGACAGGGGATACAATCAGCCCCAGCATTTT
TRBV10-3	-	-	TRBJ2-1	CAISEANSRNEQFF	TGTGCCATCAGTGAGGCCAACTCCAGGAATGAGCAGTTCTTC
TRBV19	TRBD1	-	TRBJ1-2	CASSEGGSGYTF	TGTGCCAGTAGTGAAGGGGGCTCTGGCTACACCTTC
TRBV4-2	TRBD1	-	TRBJ2-7	CASSRDRGSYEQYF	TGTGCCAGCAGCCGCGACAGGGGCTCCTACGAGCAGTACTTC
TRBV7-2	-	-	TRBJ2-7	CASSLRGAGGKGEQYF	TGTGCCAGCAGCTTAAGGGGGGCAGGGGGTAAAGGCGAGCAGTACTTC
TRBV15	-	-	TRBJ2-3	CATSRVGVSTDTQYF	TGTGCCACCAGCAGAGTCGGCGTGAGCACAGATACGCAGTATTTT
TRBV6-2/TRBV6-3	-	-	TRBJ1-2	CASSPGGHGYTF	TGTGCCAGCAGCCCCGGGGGCCATGGCTACACCTTC
TRBV5-1	-	-	TRBJ2-7	CASSLAGSTYEQYF	TGCGCCAGCAGCTTGGCCGGGTCAACCTACGAGCAGTACTTC
TRBV7-8	-	-	TRBJ1-4	CASSEALLRARDEKLFF	TGTGCCAGCAGCGAAGCACTCCTCCGGGCCCGGGATGAAAAACTGTTTTTT
TRBV11-2	TRBD1	-	TRBJ1-6	CASSWRDRVNSPLHF	TGTGCCAGCAGCTGGAGGGACAGGGTGAATTCACCCCTCCACTTT
TRBV2	-	-	TRBJ2-2	CASRTGQRGELFF	TGTGCCAGCAGAACAGGGCAACGCGGGGAGCTGTTTTTT
TRBV6-6	-	-	TRBJ2-7	CASSYGHNSYEQYF	TGTGCCAGCAGTTACGGTCACAACTCCTACGAGCAGTACTTC
TRBV29-1	-	-	TRBJ1-1	CSAQGSPITEAFF	TGCAGCGCCCAGGGTTCCCCCATCACTGAAGCTTTCTTT
TRBV24-1	-	few	TRBJ1-2	CATSDSPGSYGYTF	TGTGCCACCAGTGATTCTCCGGGCTCCTATGGCTACACCTTC
TRBV5-1	TRBD2	-	TRBJ2-3	CASSLLAGRDTQYF	TGCGCCAGCAGCTTACTAGCGGGGCGAGATACGCAGTATTTT
TRBV5-1	-	-	TRBJ1-1	CASSLPGSLYTEAFF	TGCGCCAGCAGCTTGCCAGGGTCCCTCTACACTGAAGCTTTCTTT